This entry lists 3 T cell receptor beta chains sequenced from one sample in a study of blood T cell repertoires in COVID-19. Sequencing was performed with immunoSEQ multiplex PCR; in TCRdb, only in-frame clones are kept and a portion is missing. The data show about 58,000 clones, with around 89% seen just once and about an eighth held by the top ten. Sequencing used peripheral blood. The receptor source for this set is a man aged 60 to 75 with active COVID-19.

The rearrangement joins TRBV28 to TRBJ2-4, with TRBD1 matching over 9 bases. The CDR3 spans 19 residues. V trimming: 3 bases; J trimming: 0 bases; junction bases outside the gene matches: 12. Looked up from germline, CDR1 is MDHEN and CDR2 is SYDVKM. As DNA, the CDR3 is TGTGCCAGCAGTTTTCACTATGGGACAGGGAAGGGAGCCAAAAACATTCAGTACTTC. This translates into CASSFHYGTGKGAKNIQYF.

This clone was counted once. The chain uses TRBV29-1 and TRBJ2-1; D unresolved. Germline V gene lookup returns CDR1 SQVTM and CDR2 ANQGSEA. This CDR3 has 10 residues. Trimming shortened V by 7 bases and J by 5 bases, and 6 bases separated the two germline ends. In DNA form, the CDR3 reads TGCAGCGGGAGTAACAATGAGCAGTTCTTC. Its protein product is CSGSNNEQFF.

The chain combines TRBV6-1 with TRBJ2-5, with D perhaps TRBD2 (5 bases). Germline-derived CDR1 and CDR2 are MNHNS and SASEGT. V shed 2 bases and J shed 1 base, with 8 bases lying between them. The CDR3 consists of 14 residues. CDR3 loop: CASSENRGQETQYF. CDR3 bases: TGTGCCAGCAGTGAAAATCGGGGCCAAGAGACCCAGTACTTC.